Below are 16 T cell receptor beta chains sequenced from a single sample in a study of cytomegalovirus exposure and HLA in healthy donors. With 60 Vbeta and 13 Jbeta primers, the PCR was carried out. The repertoire was sequenced with immunoSEQ multiplex PCR; TCRdb's copy has only in-frame clones and lacks some. Of 150,000 or so clones in the sample, roughly 75% were seen once. Sample: PBMCs. The receptors here all came from a female donor in good health and CMV-seronegative.

CDR3 amino acids: CASRRNRGRPLHF. The CDR3 nucleotides are TGTGCCAGCAGACGAAACAGGGGGCGGCCCCTCCACTTT. The chain has TRBV7-2 and TRBJ1-6, with 9 nucleotides matching TRBD1. The CDR3 loop spans 13 amino acids. V lost 6 bases and J lost 13; bases outside the gene matches: 7. Per the germline V gene, CDR1 is SGHTA and CDR2 is FQGNSA.

V gene TRBV5-1 combines with J gene TRBJ1-1; D remains unclear. CDR3 length: 14 amino acids. Trimming cost V 1 base and J 7 bases, with 14 bases left between them. The germline CDR1 and CDR2 sequences are SGHRS and YFSETQ. The CDR3 DNA reads TGCGCCAGCAGCTTGCGGGAGTTCCCCGTTGAAGCTTTCTTT. Translation: CASSLREFPVEAFF.

This rearrangement joins TRBV7-8 to TRBJ1-2; 9 positions agree with TRBD1. This CDR3 has 12 amino acids. V lost 5 bases to trimming and J lost 8 bases; unmatched junction nucleotides: 3. CDR1 SGHVS and CDR2 FQNEAQ come from the germline V gene. The CDR3 loop reads CASSRQGGGYTF. Written as DNA, the CDR3 is TGTGCCAGCAGCCGACAGGGGGGCGGCTACACCTTC.

CDR3: CASSPGPSYEQYF. CDR3 nucleotide sequence: TGTGCCAGCAGCCCGGGTCCCTCCTACGAGCAGTACTTC. V and J are TRBV2 and TRBJ2-7; D ambiguous. CDR3 length: 13 amino acids. The germline CDR1 and CDR2 sequences are SNHLY and FYNNEI. Trimming pared 6 bases from V and 0 bases from J, leaving 9 bases between.

This clone showed up just once. The CDR3 DNA follows: TGTGCCAGCAGTGAAGCAGGCGGGTTCCACGAGCAGTACTTC. This translates into CASSEAGGFHEQYF. The chain carries TRBV6-1 and TRBJ2-7, with D perhaps TRBD2 (5 bases). Trimming removed 0 bases from V and 5 bases from J, with 11 bases in between. CDR1 is MNHNS and CDR2 is SASEGT in the germline V gene. CDR3 length: 14 amino acids.

CDR3 nucleotides: TGTGCCAGCAGTTACTCGGATAGCGGGATGAGAGAGCAGTACTTC. Its translation: CASSYSDSGMREQYF. The chain carries TRBV6-5 and TRBJ2-7, with 8 bases matching TRBD2. The CDR3 spans 15 residues. The J segment lost 7 bases and the V segment lost 0 bases, leaving 8 bases of the junction unmatched. Germline V gene data show CDR1 as MNHEY and CDR2 as SVGAGI.

This clone has a single count. The chain is built from TRBV7-9 and TRBJ1-3; 8 nucleotides align to TRBD1. The V gene end was trimmed by 1 base and the J gene end by 0 bases; junction bases not matched to a gene: 2. CDR1 is SEHNR, CDR2 FQNEAQ, per germline (reference sequence). The CDR3 is 16 amino acids. The CDR3 DNA reads as TGTGCCAGCAGCTTAGGGACAGGGTCCTCTGGAAACACCATATATTTT. Translating it yields CASSLGTGSSGNTIYF.

The V gene is TRBV4-2, the J gene TRBJ2-7; TRBD1 matches 8 bases. V was clipped by 1 base and J by 2 bases; unmatched bases: 1. From germline, CDR1 is LGHNA and CDR2 YNFKEQ. CDR3 length: 14 amino acids. The DNA for the CDR3 is TGTGCCAGCAGCCAAGGGACAGGGCCCTACGAGCAGTACTTC. Translating it yields CASSQGTGPYEQYF.

This rearrangement joins TRBV18 to TRBJ2-1, with 8 bases lining up with TRBD2. V shed 0 bases and J 1 base; nucleotides not matched to a gene: 2. The CDR3 has 16 residues. In germline, CDR1 is KGHSH, CDR2 LQKENI. The CDR3 sequence: CASSPPLAGSYNEQFF. The CDR3 bases are TGTGCCAGCTCACCACCGCTAGCGGGTTCCTACAATGAGCAGTTCTTC.

The J gene is TRBJ2-6, the V gene TRBV9, with TRBD1 matching over 7 bases. Germline V CDR1 and CDR2: SGDLS, YYNGEE. The CDR3 has 20 residues. V dropped 0 bases and J dropped 0; count of bases not matched to a gene: 12. CDR3 bases: TGTGCCAGCAGCGTAGGAACGAGAGGGACAGCGAGCTCTGGGGCCAACGTCCTGACTTTC. It encodes CASSVGTRGTASSGANVLTF.

The chain is built from TRBV7-2 and TRBJ2-5, with TRBD2 matching over 7 bases. The CDR3 runs 14 residues. With V trimmed by 5 bases and J by 0 bases, 3 bases remained unmatched. Germline loops: CDR1 SGHTA, CDR2 FQGNSA. The CDR3 protein is CASSRSGYQETQYF. CDR3 nucleotides: TGTGCCAGCAGCCGTAGCGGGTACCAAGAGACCCAGTACTTC.

This clone was seen more than once but under ten times. The chain employs TRBV6-9 and TRBJ2-3, with a tentative D call TRBD2 (5 bases). The V gene's germline CDR1 is MNHGY and CDR2 SVAAGI. This CDR3 region has 13 residues. V was cut by 8 bases and J by 6 bases, with 15 bases left in between. The CDR3 here is CASQRAPGDTQYF. CDR3 nucleotide sequence: TGTGCCAGCCAGAGAGCCCCGGGGGATACGCAGTATTTT.

The chain employs TRBV19 and TRBJ1-1; D unresolved. Germline CDR1 reads LNHDA; CDR2 reads SQIVND (reference sequence). This CDR3 is built from 14 residues. Trimming left V 5 bases short and J 2 bases short, with 12 bases between. Here the CDR3 DNA reads TGTGCCAGTAGTTCCTCGGGTGTTAACACTGAAGCTTTCTTT. Residues: CASSSSGVNTEAFF.

The chain is built from TRBV29-1 and TRBJ2-2, with 7 bases fitting TRBD1. The CDR3 is 15 amino acids. With V trimmed by 5 bases and J by 0 bases, 6 bases remained unmatched. Germline values: CDR1 SQVTM, CDR2 ANQGSEA. CDR3 sequence (DNA): TGCAGCGTTTCCACCGGGACAGCGAACACCGGGGAGCTGTTTTTT. Protein product: CSVSTGTANTGELFF.

The chain couples TRBV28 to TRBJ2-1; the match to TRBD2 covers 12 bases. Trimming cost V 8 bases and J 9 bases; bases outside gene matches: 14. Germline V lookup: CDR1 MDHEN, CDR2 SYDVKM. The CDR3 spans 16 residues. CDR3 region: CASVRGGLAGFGEQFF. The CDR3 coding sequence is TGTGCCAGCGTCCGAGGCGGACTAGCGGGATTTGGTGAGCAGTTCTTC.

The chain carries TRBV6-1 and TRBJ2-5; D unresolved. V lost 6 bases, J lost 5 bases, and 7 bases lay in between. Per the germline V gene, CDR1 is MNHNS and CDR2 is SASEGT. There are 11 residues in the CDR3. The CDR3 nucleotides are TGTGCCAGCAGCCCCCAGGAGACCCAGTACTTC. Its translation: CASSPQETQYF.